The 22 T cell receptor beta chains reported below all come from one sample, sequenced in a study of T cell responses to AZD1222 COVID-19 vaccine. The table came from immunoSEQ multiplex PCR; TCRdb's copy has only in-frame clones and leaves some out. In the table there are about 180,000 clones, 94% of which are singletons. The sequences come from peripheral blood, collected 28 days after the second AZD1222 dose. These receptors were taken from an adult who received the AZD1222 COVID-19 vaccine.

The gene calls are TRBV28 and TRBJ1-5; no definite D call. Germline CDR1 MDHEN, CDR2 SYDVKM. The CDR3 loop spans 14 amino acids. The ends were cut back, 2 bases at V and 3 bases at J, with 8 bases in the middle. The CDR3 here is CASSLRQLNQPQHF. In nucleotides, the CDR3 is TGTGCCAGCAGTTTACGGCAGCTCAATCAGCCCCAGCATTTT.

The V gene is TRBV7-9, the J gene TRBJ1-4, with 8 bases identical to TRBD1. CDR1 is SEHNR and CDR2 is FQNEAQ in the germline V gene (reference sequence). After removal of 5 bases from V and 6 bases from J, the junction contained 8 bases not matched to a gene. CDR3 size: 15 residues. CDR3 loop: CASSQGGQGDEKLFF. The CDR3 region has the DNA TGTGCCAGCAGCCAAGGCGGACAGGGTGATGAAAAACTGTTTTTT.

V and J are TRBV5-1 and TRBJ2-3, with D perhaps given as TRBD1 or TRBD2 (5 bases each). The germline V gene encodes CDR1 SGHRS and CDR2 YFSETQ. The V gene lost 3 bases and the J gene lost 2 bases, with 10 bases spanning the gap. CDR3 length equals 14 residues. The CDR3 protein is CASSSGTYTDTQYF. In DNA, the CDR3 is TGCGCCAGCAGCTCCGGGACCTACACAGATACGCAGTATTTT.

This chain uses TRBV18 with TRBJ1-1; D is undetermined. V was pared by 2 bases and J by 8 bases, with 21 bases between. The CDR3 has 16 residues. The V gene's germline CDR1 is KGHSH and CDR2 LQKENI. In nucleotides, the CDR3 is TGTGCCAGCTCACCAGTGTCGGGAAGGGCTTACGGGGAAGCTTTCTTT. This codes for CASSPVSGRAYGEAFF.

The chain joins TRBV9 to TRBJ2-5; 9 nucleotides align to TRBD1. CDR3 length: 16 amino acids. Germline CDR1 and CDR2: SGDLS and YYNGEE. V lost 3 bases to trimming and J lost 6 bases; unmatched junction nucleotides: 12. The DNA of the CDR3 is TGTGCCAGCAGCGGATACTTCACAGGGGGCGAGCAGACCCAGTACTTC. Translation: CASSGYFTGGEQTQYF.

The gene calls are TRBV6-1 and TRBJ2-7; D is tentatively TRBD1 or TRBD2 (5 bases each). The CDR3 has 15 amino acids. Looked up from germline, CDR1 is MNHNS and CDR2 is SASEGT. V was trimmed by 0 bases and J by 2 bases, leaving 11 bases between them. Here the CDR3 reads CASSEAYLGAYEQYF. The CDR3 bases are TGTGCCAGCAGTGAAGCGTATCTGGGGGCCTACGAGCAGTACTTC.

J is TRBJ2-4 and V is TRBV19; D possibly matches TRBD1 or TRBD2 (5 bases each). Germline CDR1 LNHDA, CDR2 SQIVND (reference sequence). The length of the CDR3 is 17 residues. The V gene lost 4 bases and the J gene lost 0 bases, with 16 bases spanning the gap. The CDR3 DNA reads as TGTGCCAGTAGTACTGCCCCGGGACCGTTAGCCAAAAACATTCAGTACTTC. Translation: CASSTAPGPLAKNIQYF.

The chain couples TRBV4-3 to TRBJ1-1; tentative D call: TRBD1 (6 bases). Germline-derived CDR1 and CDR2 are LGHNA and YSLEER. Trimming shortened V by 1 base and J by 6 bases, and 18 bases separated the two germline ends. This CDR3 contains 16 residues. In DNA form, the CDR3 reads TGCGCCAGCAGCCAAGTTACAGGGCTCCGTAACGCTGAAGCTTTCTTT. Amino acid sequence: CASSQVTGLRNAEAFF.

The CDR3 DNA follows: TGTGCCAGCAGCTTCATCGGTCGGGGGAAAGGCTACACCTTC. It yields the protein CASSFIGRGKGYTF. This sequence joins TRBV5-6 and TRBJ1-2; weak D call: TRBD1 (5 bases). The CDR3 is 14 amino acids. CDR1 is SGHDT, CDR2 YYEEEE, per germline. Trimming pared 2 bases from V and 8 bases from J, leaving 16 bases between.

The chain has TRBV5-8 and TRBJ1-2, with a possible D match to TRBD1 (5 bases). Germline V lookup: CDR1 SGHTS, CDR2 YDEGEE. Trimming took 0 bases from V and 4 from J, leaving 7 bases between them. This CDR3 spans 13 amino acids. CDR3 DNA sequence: TGTGCCAGCAGCTTGGCTGGGGGCTATGGCTACACCTTC. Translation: CASSLAGGYGYTF.

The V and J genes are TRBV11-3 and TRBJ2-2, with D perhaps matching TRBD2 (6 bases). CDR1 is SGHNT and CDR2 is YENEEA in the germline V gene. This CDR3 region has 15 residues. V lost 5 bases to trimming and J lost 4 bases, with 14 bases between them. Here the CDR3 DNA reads TGTGCCAGCAGCACACGGGACTCGGGCACCGGGGAGCTGTTTTTT. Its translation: CASSTRDSGTGELFF.

CDR3 amino acids: CASSLLTGQLYEQYF. In DNA form, the CDR3 reads TGTGCCAGCAGCTTATTGACCGGACAGCTCTACGAGCAGTACTTC. The V and J genes are TRBV7-9 and TRBJ2-7; D is perhaps TRBD1 (6 bases). Germline loops: CDR1 SEHNR, CDR2 FQNEAQ (reference sequence). Between the trimmed V and J ends, which lost 2 bases and 3 bases, there was a span of 14 bases. The CDR3 spans 15 residues.

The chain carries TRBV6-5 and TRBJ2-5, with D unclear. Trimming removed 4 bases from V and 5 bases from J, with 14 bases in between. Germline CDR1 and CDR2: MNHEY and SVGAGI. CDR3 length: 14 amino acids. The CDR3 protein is CASSWGGPVETQYF. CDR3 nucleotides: TGTGCCAGCAGTTGGGGTGGACCCGTGGAGACCCAGTACTTC.

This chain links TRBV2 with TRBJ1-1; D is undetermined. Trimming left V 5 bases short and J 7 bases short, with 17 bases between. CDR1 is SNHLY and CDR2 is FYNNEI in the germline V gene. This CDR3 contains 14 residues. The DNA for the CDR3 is TGTGCCAGCAGTCCCGTCGGGGTACCTAATGAAGCTTTCTTT. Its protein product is CASSPVGVPNEAFF.

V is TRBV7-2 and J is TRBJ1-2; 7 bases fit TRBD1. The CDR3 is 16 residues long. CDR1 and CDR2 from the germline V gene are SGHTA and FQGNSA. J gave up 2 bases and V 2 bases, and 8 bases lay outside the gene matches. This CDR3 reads CASSLSPTGENYGYTF. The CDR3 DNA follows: TGTGCCAGCAGCTTATCCCCAACAGGGGAGAACTATGGCTACACCTTC. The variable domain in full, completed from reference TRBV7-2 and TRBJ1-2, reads GAGVSQSPSNKVTEKGKDVELRCDPISGHTALYWYRQSLGQGLEFLIYFQGNSAPDKSGLPSDRFSAERTGGSVSTLTIQRTQQEDSAVYLCASSLSPTGENYGYTFGSGTRLTVV.

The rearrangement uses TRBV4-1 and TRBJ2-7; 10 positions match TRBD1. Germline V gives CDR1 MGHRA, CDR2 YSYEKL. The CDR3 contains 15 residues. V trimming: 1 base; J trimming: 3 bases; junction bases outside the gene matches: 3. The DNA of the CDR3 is TGCGCCAGCAGCCAAGTGGGACAGGGGAGCTACGAGCAGTACTTC. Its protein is CASSQVGQGSYEQYF.

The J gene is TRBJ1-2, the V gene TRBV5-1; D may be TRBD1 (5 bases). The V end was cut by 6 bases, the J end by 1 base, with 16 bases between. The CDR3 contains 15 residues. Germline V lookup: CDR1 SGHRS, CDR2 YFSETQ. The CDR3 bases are TGCGCCAGCACCCCCCGGGTGGGGGATAACTATGGCTACACCTTC. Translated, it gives CASTPRVGDNYGYTF.

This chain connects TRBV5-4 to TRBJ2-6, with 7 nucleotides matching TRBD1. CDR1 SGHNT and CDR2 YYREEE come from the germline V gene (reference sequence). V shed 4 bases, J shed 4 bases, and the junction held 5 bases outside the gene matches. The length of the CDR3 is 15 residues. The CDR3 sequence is CASSLTGSGANVLTF. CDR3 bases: TGTGCCAGCAGCCTGACAGGGTCAGGGGCCAACGTCCTGACTTTC.

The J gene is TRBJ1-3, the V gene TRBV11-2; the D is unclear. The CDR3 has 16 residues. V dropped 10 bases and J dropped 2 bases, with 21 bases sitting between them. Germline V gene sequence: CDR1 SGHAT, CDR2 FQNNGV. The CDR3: CATMLSLDGAGNTIYF. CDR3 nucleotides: TGTGCCACCATGCTGTCCTTGGACGGAGCTGGAAACACCATATATTTT.

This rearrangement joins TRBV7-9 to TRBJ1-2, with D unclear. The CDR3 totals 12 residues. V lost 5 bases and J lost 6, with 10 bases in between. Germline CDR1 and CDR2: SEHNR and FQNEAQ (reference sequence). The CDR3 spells CASSRGRDGYTF. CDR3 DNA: TGTGCCAGCAGCCGAGGACGGGATGGCTACACCTTC.

The CDR3 region is CASSPAGRPATEAFF. The CDR3 bases are TGTGCCAGCAGCCCTGCCGGCAGGCCCGCCACTGAAGCTTTCTTT. The rearrangement links TRBV9 to TRBJ1-1, with D hard to call. The V gene's germline CDR1 is SGDLS and CDR2 YYNGEE. V was cut by 4 bases and J by 4 bases, with 17 bases left in between. This CDR3 spans 15 amino acids.

In nucleotides, the CDR3 is TGTGCCAGCAGTTTAGGGGCAGCAGGGGTCACTGAAGCTTTCTTT. Translated, it gives CASSLGAAGVTEAFF. The rearrangement joins TRBV27 to TRBJ1-1; weak D call: TRBD1 (6 bases). V was clipped by 2 bases and J by 4 bases, with 14 bases between them. Germline V gene data show CDR1 as MNHEY and CDR2 as SMNVEV (reference sequence). The length of the CDR3 is 15 residues.